Listed here is a single T cell receptor beta chain. Antigen: not known. This sample stems from a study of blood T cells in healthy people across ages. There were healthy Caucasian individuals from Russia, aged roughly 6 to 95, serving as donors. For the second PCR, which ran for about 7 to 12 cycles, a sample-barcoded 5' primer and a J-beta primer mix were used. Every cDNA molecule carried a tag from a template-switch adaptor bearing 12 random nucleotides. TCRdb analysed the 5' RACE reads with MiXCR anew, one entry per CDR3 protein. The repertoire has around 690,000 distinct CDR3 sequences, under 65% of them found once; the top ten carry around 37%. Germline-derived CDR1 and CDR2 are DFQATT and SNEGSKA (reference sequence). V shed 0 bases and J shed 0 bases, with 9 bases lying between them. This CDR3 comprises 15 residues. The study, taken as a whole, reports: Nothing was known about donor CMV status, and this possibly confounded expanded clonotype changes.

The chain carries TRBV20-1 and TRBJ2-1; D remains unclear. The specimen sequenced was blood. The source is a man aged 55 to 70 in good health. The CDR3 coding sequence is TGCAGTGCTAGAGAAGGTCCTAGCTCCTACAATGAGCAGTTCTTC. This sequence encodes CSAREGPSSYNEQFF.